This entry concerns a single TCR beta chain. The antigen remains unidentified. This CDR3 region has 13 residues. Per the germline V gene, CDR1 is SEHNR and CDR2 is FQNEAQ (reference sequence). With 1 base removed from V and 1 base from J, the gap between germline ends came to 5 bases. Profiling relied on immunoSEQ multiplex PCR, and the TCRdb table lists in-frame clones only, not all of them. The table has over 45,000 clones, 70% to 90% seen once. The data are from a study of T cell responses to AZD1222 COVID-19 vaccine. Overall study findings and caveats: CD4 TCRs linked to vaccination spanned spike, dominating at 160-218 and 743-854.

Sequencing was performed on peripheral blood, taken on day 0 of AZD1222 vaccination. This TCR was recovered from an adult in good health. The rearrangement joins TRBV7-9 to TRBJ2-7; no reliable D call. The CDR3 coding sequence is TGTGCCAGCAGCTTAGGGGCTTCCTACGAGCAGTACTTC. The encoded protein is CASSLGASYEQYF.